Listed here is a single T cell receptor (beta chain). The method was immunoSEQ multiplex PCR; TCRdb's version includes in-frame clones alone and lacks a portion of them. The profile covers about 90,000 clones, with over 80% appearing a single time and 6% to 7.5% taken by the ten largest. This sample stems from a study of OX40 agonist ivuxolimab in advanced cancers. Study background: Participants averaged roughly 57 years of age (range about 23 to 80) and were roughly 80% male.

This CDR3 region has 10 residues. V lost 6 bases to trimming and J lost 2 bases, with 3 bases between them. Germline CDR1 is GTSNPN and CDR2 is SVGIG (reference sequence). The clonotype originates from an adult with an advanced solid tumor such as melanoma, head and neck, liver or kidney cancer. Sequenced here: CD4+ or CD8+ T cells sorted from blood, sampled in a trial of the OX40 agonist ivuxolimab. The genes are TRBV30 and TRBJ2-3; D uncertain. CDR3 sequence (DNA): TGTGCCTGCCACACAGATACGCAGTATTTT. This gives the protein CACHTDTQYF.